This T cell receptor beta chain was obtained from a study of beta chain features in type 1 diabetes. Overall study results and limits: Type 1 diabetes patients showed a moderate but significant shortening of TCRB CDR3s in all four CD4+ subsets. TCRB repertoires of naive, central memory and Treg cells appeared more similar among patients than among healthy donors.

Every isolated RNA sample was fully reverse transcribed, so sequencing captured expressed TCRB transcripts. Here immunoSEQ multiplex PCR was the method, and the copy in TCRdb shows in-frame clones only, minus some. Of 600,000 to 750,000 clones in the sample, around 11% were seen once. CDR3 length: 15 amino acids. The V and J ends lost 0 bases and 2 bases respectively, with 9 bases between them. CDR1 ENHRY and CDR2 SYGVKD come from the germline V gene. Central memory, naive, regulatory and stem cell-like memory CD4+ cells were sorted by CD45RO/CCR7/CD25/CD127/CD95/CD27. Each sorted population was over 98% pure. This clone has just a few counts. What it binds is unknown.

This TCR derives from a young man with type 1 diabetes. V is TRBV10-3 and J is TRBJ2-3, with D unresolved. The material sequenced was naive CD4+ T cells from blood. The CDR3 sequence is CAISESSVITDTQYF. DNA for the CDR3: TGTGCCATCAGTGAGTCTTCGGTGATCACAGATACGCAGTATTTT.